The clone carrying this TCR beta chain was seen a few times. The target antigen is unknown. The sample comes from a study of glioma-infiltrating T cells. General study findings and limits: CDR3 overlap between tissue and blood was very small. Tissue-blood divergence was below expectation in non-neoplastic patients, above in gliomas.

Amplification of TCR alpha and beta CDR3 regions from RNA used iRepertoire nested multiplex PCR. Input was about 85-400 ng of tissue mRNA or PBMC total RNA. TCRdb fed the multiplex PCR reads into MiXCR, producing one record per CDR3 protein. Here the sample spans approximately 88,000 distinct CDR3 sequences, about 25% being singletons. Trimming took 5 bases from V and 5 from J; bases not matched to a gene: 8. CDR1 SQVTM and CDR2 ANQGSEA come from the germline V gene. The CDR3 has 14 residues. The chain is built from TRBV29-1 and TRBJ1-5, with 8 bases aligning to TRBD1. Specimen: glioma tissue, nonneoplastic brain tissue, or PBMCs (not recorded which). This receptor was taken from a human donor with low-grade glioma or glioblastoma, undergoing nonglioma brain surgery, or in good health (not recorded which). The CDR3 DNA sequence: TGCAGCGTTATTGACAGGGGTCTCTATCAGCCCCAGCATTTT. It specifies CSVIDRGLYQPQHF.